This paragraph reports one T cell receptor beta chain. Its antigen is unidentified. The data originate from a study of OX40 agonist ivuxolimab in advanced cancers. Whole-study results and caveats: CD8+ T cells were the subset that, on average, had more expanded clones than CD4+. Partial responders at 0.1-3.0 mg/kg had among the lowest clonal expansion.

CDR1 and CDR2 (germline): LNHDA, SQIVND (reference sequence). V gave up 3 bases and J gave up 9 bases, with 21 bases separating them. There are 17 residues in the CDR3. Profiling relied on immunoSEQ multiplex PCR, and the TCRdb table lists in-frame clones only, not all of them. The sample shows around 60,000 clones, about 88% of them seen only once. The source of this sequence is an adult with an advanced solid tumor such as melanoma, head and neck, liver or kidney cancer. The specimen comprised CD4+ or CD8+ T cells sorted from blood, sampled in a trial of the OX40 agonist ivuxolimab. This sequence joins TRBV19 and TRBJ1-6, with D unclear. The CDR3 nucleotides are TGTGCCAGTAGTATTACCGTTACGCCGGGGATGGGTTCACCCCTCCACTTT. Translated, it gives CASSITVTPGMGSPLHF.